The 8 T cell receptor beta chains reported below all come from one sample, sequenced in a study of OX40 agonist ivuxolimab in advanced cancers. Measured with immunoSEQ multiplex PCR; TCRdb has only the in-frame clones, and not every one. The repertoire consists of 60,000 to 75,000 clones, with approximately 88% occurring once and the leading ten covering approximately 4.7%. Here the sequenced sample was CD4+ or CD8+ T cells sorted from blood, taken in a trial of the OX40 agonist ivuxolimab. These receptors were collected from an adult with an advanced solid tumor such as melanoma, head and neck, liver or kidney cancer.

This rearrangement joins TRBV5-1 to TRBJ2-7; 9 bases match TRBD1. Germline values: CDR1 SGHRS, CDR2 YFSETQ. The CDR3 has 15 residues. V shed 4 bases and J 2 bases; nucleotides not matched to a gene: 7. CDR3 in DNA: TGCGCCAGCAGCAGCGGGGACAGGGTCCCCTACGAGCAGTACTTC. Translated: CASSSGDRVPYEQYF.

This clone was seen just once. The CDR3, as DNA: TGTGCCAGCAGTTTCGGTATGCGGGCGGGAGGGCTCACAGATACGCAGTATTTT. This codes for CASSFGMRAGGLTDTQYF. This sequence joins TRBV27 and TRBJ2-3; 9 bases are shared with TRBD2. Looked up from germline, CDR1 is MNHEY and CDR2 is SMNVEV (reference sequence). This CDR3 region has 18 residues. After removal of 3 bases from V and 2 bases from J, the junction contained 12 bases not matched to a gene.

Here the CDR3 DNA reads TGCGCCAGCAGTTTCGCGAGCGGGGGGACTTACAATGAGCAGTTCTTC. Protein product: CASSFASGGTYNEQFF. This chain joins TRBV10-1 and TRBJ2-1, with TRBD2 identical over 9 bases. Germline-derived CDR1 and CDR2 are WNHNN and SYGVQD (reference sequence). Trimming took 5 bases from V and 4 from J; bases not matched to a gene: 9. The CDR3 runs 16 residues.

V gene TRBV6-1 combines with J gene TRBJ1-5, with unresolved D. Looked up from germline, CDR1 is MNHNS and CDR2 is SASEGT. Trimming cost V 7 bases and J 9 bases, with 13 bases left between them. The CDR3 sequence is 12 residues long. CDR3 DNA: TGTGCCAGCACCTTATCCCGGCTGCCCCAGCATTTT. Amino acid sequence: CASTLSRLPQHF.

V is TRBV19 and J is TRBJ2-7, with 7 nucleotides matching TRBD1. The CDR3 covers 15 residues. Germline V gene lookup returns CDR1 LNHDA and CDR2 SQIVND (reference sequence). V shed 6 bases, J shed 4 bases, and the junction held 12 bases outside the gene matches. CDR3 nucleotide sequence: TGTGCCAGTAGGGCAGGAGGACAGGTACCTTACGAGCAGTACTTC. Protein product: CASRAGGQVPYEQYF.

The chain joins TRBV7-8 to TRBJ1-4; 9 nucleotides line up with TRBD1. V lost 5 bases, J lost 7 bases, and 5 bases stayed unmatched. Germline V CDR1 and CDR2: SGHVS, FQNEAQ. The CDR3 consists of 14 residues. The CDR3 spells CASSIRQGGEKLFF. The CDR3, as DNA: TGTGCCAGCAGCATTCGACAGGGGGGTGAAAAACTGTTTTTT.

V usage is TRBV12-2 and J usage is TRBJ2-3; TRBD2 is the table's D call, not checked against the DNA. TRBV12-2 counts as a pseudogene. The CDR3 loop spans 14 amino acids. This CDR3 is CASSKGLFTDTQYF. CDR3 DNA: TGTGCCAGCAGCAAGGGACTGTTCACAGATACGCAGTATTTT.

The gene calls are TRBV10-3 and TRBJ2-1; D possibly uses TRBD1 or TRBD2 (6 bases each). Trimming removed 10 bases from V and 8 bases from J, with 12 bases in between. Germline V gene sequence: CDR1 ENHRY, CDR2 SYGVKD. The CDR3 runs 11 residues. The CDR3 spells CATAGGDEQFF. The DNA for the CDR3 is TGTGCCACGGCCGGGGGCGATGAGCAGTTCTTC.